These T cell receptor beta chains were read from a single sample in a study of CD8 T cells in ankylosing spondylitis. Each CDR3 protein gets one entry after TCRdb re-called the 5' RACE reads with MiXCR. The table includes approximately 7,300 distinct CDR3 sequences, more than 8% detected once. The sample was blood, either unsorted or a sorted T cell fraction (not recorded which). The source of these receptors is a male donor with ankylosing spondylitis or in good health (not recorded which). The CDR3 runs from the conserved cysteine through the conserved F or W. The D gene is left open where the match is weak. Rows may omit the clone size; those that give it use once, few, many or a size class.

J gene | clone size | V gene | D gene | CDR3 DNA | CDR3 protein
TRBJ2-1 | - | TRBV9 | TRBD2 | TGTGCCAGCAGCCTACGGACTAGCGGCCTGATCGACTCCTACAATGAGCAGTTCTTC | CASSLRTSGLIDSYNEQFF
TRBJ1-6 | many | TRBV21-1 | - | TGTGCCGGGGGGGGCTCCTATAATTCACCCCTCCACTTT | CAGGGSYNSPLHF
TRBJ2-3 | - | TRBV9 | - | TGTGCCAGCAGCGTAAGATCCTTGGCAGATACGCAGTATTTT | CASSVRSLADTQYF
TRBJ2-5 | - | TRBV9 | - | TGTGCCAGCAGCCCTAGAGCGGAAGAGACCCAGTACTTC | CASSPRAEETQYF
TRBJ1-1 | many | TRBV9 | - | TGTGCCAGCAGCGACCAAACAGGCCGAACTGAAGCTTTCTTT | CASSDQTGRTEAFF
TRBJ2-5 | few | TRBV9 | - | TGTGCCAGCAGCGTAGGTGGGGGCTGGGAGACCCAGTACTTC | CASSVGGGWETQYF
TRBJ2-1 | many | TRBV9 | TRBD2 | TGTGCCAGCAGCGCTAGCGGGGGAACAACTAGTGAGCAGTTCTTC | CASSASGGTTSEQFF
TRBJ2-3 | many | TRBV9 | TRBD2 | TGTGCCAGCGGGGAGGCTAGCGGGGCTTTGGCAGATACGCAGTATTTT | CASGEASGALADTQYF
TRBJ2-5 | - | TRBV9 | - | TGTGCCAGCAGCGTAGAGGTGGGGCAAGAGACCCAGTACTTC | CASSVEVGQETQYF
TRBJ2-2 | - | TRBV9 | - | TGTGCCAGCAGCCCCCGAATCGGGGAGCTGTTTTTT | CASSPRIGELFF
TRBJ2-1 | medium-sized | TRBV9 | - | TGTGCCAGCAGCCACTCCCCTGGGGGAGATTCCTACAATGAGCAGTTCTTC | CASSHSPGGDSYNEQFF
TRBJ2-2 | - | TRBV9 | - | TGTGCCAGCAGCGTAGAGTTCACCGGGGAGCTGTTTTTT | CASSVEFTGELFF
TRBJ2-1 | medium-sized | TRBV9 | TRBD1 | TGTGCCAGCAGCGTAGCGGACAGGGGGCGGGATGAGCAGTTCTTC | CASSVADRGRDEQFF
TRBJ2-3 | - | TRBV9 | TRBD2 | TGTGCCAGCAGCGCCGGGGGGTCTAGCACAGATACGCAGTATTTT | CASSAGGSSTDTQYF
TRBJ2-1 | medium-sized | TRBV9 | - | TGTGCCAGCGGGCTAGCGTCGAGCTCCTACAATGAGCAGTTCTTC | CASGLASSSYNEQFF
TRBJ2-5 | few | TRBV9 | - | TGTGCCAGCAGCGAGGGGGGGGCACAGACTCAAGAGACCCAGTACTTC | CASSEGGAQTQETQYF
TRBJ1-2 | - | TRBV9 | - | TGTGCCAGCAGCAGGGTTGGGAGCTACACCTTC | CASSRVGSYTF
TRBJ1-1 | many | TRBV9 | - | TGTGCCAGCAGCGTGGATGGGGCTACGACTGAAGCTTTCTTT | CASSVDGATTEAFF
TRBJ2-2 | many | TRBV9 | TRBD1 | TGTGCCAGCAGCCACAAAACTGACAGGGCGAACACCGGGGAGCTGTTTTTT | CASSHKTDRANTGELFF
TRBJ2-3 | many | TRBV9 | - | TGTGCCAGCAGCACCGAGGGGACCAACACAGATACGCAGTATTTT | CASSTEGTNTDTQYF
TRBJ2-1 | many | TRBV9 | TRBD2 | TGTGCCAGCAGCCCCCGACTAGCGGGGAGCGATGAGCAGTTCTTC | CASSPRLAGSDEQFF
TRBJ1-6 | - | TRBV9 | - | TGTGCCAGCAGCGTAGGCGCTGGGGCCGCCTATAATTCACCCCTCCACTTT | CASSVGAGAAYNSPLHF
TRBJ1-4 | medium-sized | TRBV9 | - | TGTGCCAGCAGCGTAGGGTTTGGGGCTAATGAAAAACTGTTTTTT | CASSVGFGANEKLFF
TRBJ2-1 | - | TRBV9 | TRBD1 | TGTGCCAGCAGAGGAACAGGGGGTTCCTACAATGAGCAGTTCTTC | CASRGTGGSYNEQFF
TRBJ2-1 | medium-sized | TRBV9 | TRBD2 | TGTGCCAGCAGCGCCGATAGCGGGTCGAGCTCCTACAATGAGCAGTTCTTC | CASSADSGSSSYNEQFF
TRBJ1-1 | many | TRBV9 | TRBD1 | TGTGCCAGCAGCGTATCCGCAGGGGGAAACACTGAAGCTTTCTTT | CASSVSAGGNTEAFF
TRBJ2-1 | - | TRBV9 | - | TGTGCCAGCAGCGGACGAGCTAGCTCCTACAATGAGCAGTTCTTC | CASSGRASSYNEQFF
TRBJ2-2 | many | TRBV9 | TRBD2 | TGTGCCAGCAGCGTCGCTAGCGGGATGAACACCGGGGAGCTGTTTTTT | CASSVASGMNTGELFF
TRBJ2-1 | large | TRBV9 | TRBD2 | TGTGCCAGCAGCGCCACCCTGACTAGCGGGAGGGCGGGTGAGCAGTTCTTC | CASSATLTSGRAGEQFF
TRBJ2-5 | many | TRBV9 | - | TGTGCCAGCAGCGTAGGTGACTACGCCCCAAAAGAGACCCAGTACTTC | CASSVGDYAPKETQYF
TRBJ2-3 | - | TRBV9 | TRBD2 | TGTGCCAGCAGCCCACTGGGGACTAGCGGGGGGCCGTGGGATACGCAGTATTTT | CASSPLGTSGGPWDTQYF
TRBJ2-1 | many | TRBV21-1 | - | TGTGCCAGCAGCAAAGCACTAGCGGGAGGAATCGAGGAGCAGTTCTTC | CASSKALAGGIEEQFF
TRBJ1-2 | medium-sized | TRBV9 | - | TGTGCCAGCAGCGTAGAAAGTAACTATGGCTACACCTTC | CASSVESNYGYTF
TRBJ2-1 | many | TRBV9 | TRBD1 | TGTGCCAGCAGCCCTCGGGACAGCATCTACAATGAGCAGTTCTTC | CASSPRDSIYNEQFF
TRBJ1-2 | few | TRBV9 | TRBD1 | TGTGCCAGCAGCGGGGGACAGGGAAATAACTATGGCTACACCTTC | CASSGGQGNNYGYTF
TRBJ2-3 | - | TRBV9 | - | TGTGCCAGCAGCGTAGCGGGAGCGGCAGATACGCAGTATTTT | CASSVAGAADTQYF
TRBJ2-2 | many | TRBV9 | - | TGTGCCAGCAGCAACGACATGGGGCGGACCGGGGAGCTGTTTTTT | CASSNDMGRTGELFF
TRBJ2-3 | medium-sized | TRBV9 | TRBD2 | TGTGCCAGCGCCGGGGGGGGGTACACAGATACGCAGTATTTT | CASAGGGYTDTQYF
TRBJ2-5 | medium-sized | TRBV9 | - | TGTGCCAGCAGCCCCCACCGGGGGCGGGAGACCCAGTACTTC | CASSPHRGRETQYF
TRBJ2-2 | many | TRBV9 | - | TGTGCCAGCAGCGTAGTCTCCGCCGGGGAGCTGTTTTTT | CASSVVSAGELFF
TRBJ2-2 | many | TRBV9 | - | TGTGCCAGCAGCGTAGATGAGGGGCGGACCGGGGAGCTGTTTTTT | CASSVDEGRTGELFF
TRBJ2-3 | - | TRBV9 | TRBD2 | TGTGCCAGCAGCGTAGGGACGGGGGGAAATACGCAGTATTTT | CASSVGTGGNTQYF
TRBJ2-5 | many | TRBV9 | - | TGTGCCAGCAGCGGGCAGGGGCAAGAGACCCAGTACTTC | CASSGQGQETQYF
TRBJ1-1 | - | TRBV9 | TRBD1 | TGTGCCAGCAGCGTAGGAACCCAGGACAGGGACACTGAAGCTTTCTTT | CASSVGTQDRDTEAFF
TRBJ2-3 | many | TRBV9 | TRBD2 | TGTGCCAGCAGCGTGTCTAAGCGGGAGGGCACAGATACGCAGTATTTT | CASSVSKREGTDTQYF
TRBJ1-6 | medium-sized | TRBV9 | - | TGTGCCAGCAGTCCTTCGAGCTCCTATAATTCACCCCTCCACTTT | CASSPSSSYNSPLHF
TRBJ2-3 | many | TRBV9 | TRBD2 | TGTGCCAGCAGCGTAGAGTCGAGACTAGCGGGCGAACTAAGGGTCGCAGATACGCAGTATTTT | CASSVESRLAGELRVADTQYF